The 28 T cell receptor beta chains in this list originate from one sample, sequenced in a study of graft-versus-host responses after intestinal transplantation. Data came from immunoSEQ multiplex PCR; TCRdb stores just in-frame clones and leaves some out. The table lists about 10,000 clones, about 91% of them singletons, with less than 6.5% in the top ten. Sequenced here: PBMCs, sampled 65 to 70 days after transplant. These receptors originate from a human patient who received an intestinal transplant, so some T cells may come from the graft donor.

The gene calls are TRBV6-6 and TRBJ2-7; no reliable D call. This CDR3 contains 12 residues. Trimming removed 0 bases at V and 3 bases at J, with 3 bases between. Germline lookup yields CDR1 MNHNY and CDR2 SVGAGI (reference sequence). The CDR3 region has the DNA TGTGCCAGCAGTTACTCATTCTACGAGCAGTACTTC. Protein product: CASSYSFYEQYF.

V and J are TRBV27 and TRBJ2-1; D possibly corresponds to TRBD2 (5 bases). Looked up from germline, CDR1 is MNHEY and CDR2 is SMNVEV (reference sequence). Trimming shortened V by 3 bases and J by 4 bases, and 16 bases separated the two germline ends. The CDR3 runs 16 residues. This CDR3 is CASSFLEDPRYNEQFF. CDR3 sequence (DNA): TGTGCCAGCAGTTTTCTGGAGGACCCACGGTACAATGAGCAGTTCTTC.

The chain is built from TRBV5-6 and TRBJ1-5; the D is unclear. There are 14 residues in the CDR3. CDR1 and CDR2 (germline): SGHDT, YYEEEE. V lost 0 bases, J lost 3 bases, and 7 bases lay in between. CDR3 in amino acids: CASSLGLTNQPQHF. As DNA, the CDR3 is TGTGCCAGCAGCTTGGGACTGACCAATCAGCCCCAGCATTTT.

The V call is TRBV27, the J call TRBJ2-7; 8 bases agree with TRBD2. Germline CDR1 reads MNHEY; CDR2 reads SMNVEV (reference sequence). This CDR3 spans 15 amino acids. Trimming cost V 3 bases and J 4 bases; bases outside gene matches: 8. The CDR3 reads CASSLKRELIYEQYF. The CDR3 nucleotides are TGTGCCAGCAGTTTGAAGCGGGAGTTAATTTACGAGCAGTACTTC.

This chain joins TRBV2 and TRBJ2-1; 9 bases match TRBD2. This CDR3 spans 15 amino acids. The germline V gene has CDR1 SNHLY and CDR2 FYNNEI. With V trimmed by 6 bases and J by 3 bases, 6 bases remained unmatched. CDR3 DNA: TGTGCCAGCAGGTGGGTAGCGGGAGACTACAATGAGCAGTTCTTC. Translation gives CASRWVAGDYNEQFF.

This chain connects TRBV27 to TRBJ2-1; 10 positions match TRBD2. The CDR3 sequence is 15 residues long. The V and J ends lost 4 bases and 6 bases, in that order; junction bases with no gene match: 6. Per the germline V gene, CDR1 is MNHEY and CDR2 is SMNVEV (reference sequence). The CDR3 loop reads CASSSAPSGSNEQFF. CDR3 in DNA: TGTGCCAGCAGTTCGGCCCCTAGCGGGAGCAATGAGCAGTTCTTC.

This chain links TRBV6-6 with TRBJ2-5; 7 bases are a match to TRBD1. The DNA end lines up better with TRBJ2-7; the J call may be wrong. The CDR3 consists of 14 residues. Germline V CDR1 and CDR2: MNHNY, SVGAGI (reference sequence). This CDR3 reads CASSYSGTAYEQYF. DNA of the CDR3: TGTGCCAGCAGTTACTCTGGGACAGCCTACGAGCAGTACTTC.

This chain links TRBV30 with TRBJ2-3, with D unresolved. CDR1 and CDR2 (germline): GTSNPN, SVGIG (reference sequence). CDR3 length equals 12 residues. V lost 2 bases to trimming and J lost 1 base, with 4 bases between them. This CDR3 reads CAWSPRTDTQYF. The CDR3 DNA reads TGTGCCTGGAGTCCCCGCACAGATACGCAGTATTTT.

The chain joins TRBV28 to TRBJ1-3, with D perhaps matching TRBD1 (6 bases). This CDR3 spans 13 amino acids. Trimming stripped 10 bases from V and 0 bases from J, with 10 bases between. Germline V CDR1 and CDR2: MDHEN, SYDVKM. The chain's CDR3 is CAIDRNSGNTIYF. Written as DNA, the CDR3 is TGTGCCATCGACAGGAACTCTGGAAACACCATATATTTT. The full variable domain, rest sourced from reference TRBV28 and TRBJ1-3, is DVKVTQSSRYLVKRTGEKVFLECVQDMDHENMFWYRQDPGLGLRLIYFSYDVKMKEKGDIPEGYSVSREKKERFSLILESASTNQTSMYLCAIDRNSGNTIYFGEGSWLTVV.

This chain joins TRBV5-1 and TRBJ2-3; D ambiguous. The V gene lost 0 bases and the J gene lost 1 base, with 3 bases spanning the gap. The V gene's germline CDR1 is SGHRS and CDR2 YFSETQ. This CDR3 comprises 13 residues. The CDR3 nucleotides are TGCGCCAGCAGCTTGGCCGGCACAGATACGCAGTATTTT. It translates to CASSLAGTDTQYF.

V usage is TRBV6-5 and J usage is TRBJ2-7, with TRBD1 matching over 7 bases. Trimming removed 5 bases from V and 2 bases from J; junction bases left unmatched: 6. The CDR3 spans 14 residues. The germline gives CDR1 MNHEY, CDR2 SVGAGI. The CDR3 loop reads CASSKPGQTYEQYF. In DNA form, the CDR3 reads TGTGCCAGCAGTAAACCGGGACAGACCTACGAGCAGTACTTC.

The chain employs TRBV6-5 and TRBJ1-1; D gene unclear. V lost 0 bases and J 4 bases, leaving 12 bases between the germline ends. The germline gives CDR1 MNHEY, CDR2 SVGAGI. The CDR3 has 15 residues. The CDR3 bases are TGTGCCAGCAGTTACTCGCGTAACCTGATCACTGAAGCTTTCTTT. Amino acid sequence: CASSYSRNLITEAFF.

V is TRBV7-9 and J is TRBJ1-5; no clear D gene. CDR1 and CDR2 from the germline V gene are SEHNR and FQNEAQ (reference sequence). V was trimmed by 2 bases and J by 3 bases, leaving 2 bases between them. CDR3 length equals 12 residues. The CDR3, as DNA: TGTGCCAGCAGCTTACACAATCAGCCCCAGCATTTT. Translated, it gives CASSLHNQPQHF.

The chain has TRBV6-1 and TRBJ2-5; possibly TRBD2 for D (5 bases). This CDR3 is built from 13 residues. V was cut by 6 bases and J by 2 bases, with 10 bases left in between. In germline, CDR1 is MNHNS, CDR2 SASEGT. In nucleotides, the CDR3 is TGTGCCAGCAGCCGGACTTATCAAGAGACCCAGTACTTC. Translating gives CASSRTYQETQYF.

J is TRBJ2-7 and V is TRBV27; weak D call: TRBD2 (7 bases). CDR1 and CDR2 (germline): MNHEY, SMNVEV (reference sequence). The CDR3 is 14 amino acids. The V end lost 5 bases, the J end lost 7 bases, and 18 bases lay between the germline ends. DNA for the CDR3: TGTGCCAGCAGTCCTTGGGGGGGGCCTGGGGAGCAGTACTTC. The encoded protein is CASSPWGGPGEQYF.

This chain connects TRBV4-1 to TRBJ1-4; no definite D call. Per the germline V gene, CDR1 is MGHRA and CDR2 is YSYEKL. The CDR3 extends over 14 amino acids. Trimming took off 0 bases at V and 8 bases at J, with 10 bases between the two ends. CDR3 DNA: TGCGCCAGCAGCCAAGAGACCTTTAGGGAAAAACTGTTTTTT. Translated, it gives CASSQETFREKLFF.

The chain uses TRBV19 and TRBJ1-2; the D is unclear. Trimming took off 4 bases at V and 4 bases at J, with 16 bases between the two ends. This CDR3 comprises 15 residues. Germline lookup yields CDR1 LNHDA and CDR2 SQIVND (reference sequence). The CDR3 reads CASSTPLLRGYGYTF. CDR3 nucleotides: TGTGCCAGTAGTACCCCCCTTCTCCGAGGCTATGGCTACACCTTC.

The V call is TRBV30, the J call TRBJ1-4; 7 bases are shared with TRBD1. The CDR3 sequence is 16 residues long. V was pared by 2 bases and J by 0 bases, with 6 bases of the junction left unmatched. Germline CDR1 is GTSNPN and CDR2 is SVGIG (reference sequence). In DNA, the CDR3 is TGTGCCTGGAGTCCGGACGGGACAGCAACTAATGAAAAACTGTTTTTT. Amino acid sequence: CAWSPDGTATNEKLFF.

The chain employs TRBV1 and TRBJ2-7; the listed D gene, TRBD1, was not tested against the DNA. TRBV1 is listed as a pseudogene. This CDR3 region has 17 residues. The DNA for the CDR3 is TGCACCAGCAGCCGGCGGACAGGGGGCTCTCCCTCCTACGAGCAGTACTTC. It codes for CTSSRRTGGSPSYEQYF.

The rearrangement uses TRBV7-8 and TRBJ1-1; a possible D gene is TRBD1 (6 bases). The length of the CDR3 is 14 residues. V was pared by 5 bases and J by 4 bases, with 14 bases between. Looked up from germline, CDR1 is SGHVS and CDR2 is FQNEAQ. CDR3 nucleotides: TGTGCCAGCAGCCCTCAGGGGCGCAGCACTGAAGCTTTCTTT. It is translated as CASSPQGRSTEAFF. The complete variable domain, with remaining parts taken from reference TRBV7-8 and TRBJ1-1, reads GAGVSQSPRYKVAKRGQDVALRCDPISGHVSLFWYQQALGQGPEFLTYFQNEAQLDKSGLPSDRFFAERPEGSVSTLKIQRTQQEDSAVYLCASSPQGRSTEAFFGQGTRLTVV.

This chain uses TRBV5-4 with TRBJ2-2; D could derive from TRBD1 or TRBD2 (5 bases each). The germline CDR1 and CDR2 sequences are SGHNT and YYREEE (reference sequence). Deletions cut 4 bases from V and 0 bases from J, with 13 bases between. This CDR3 has 16 amino acids. The CDR3 region is CASSPARGANTGELFF. DNA for the CDR3: TGTGCCAGCAGCCCGGCACGAGGGGCGAACACCGGGGAGCTGTTTTTT.

V is TRBV10-3 and J is TRBJ2-5; a possible D gene is TRBD1 (6 bases). The germline gives CDR1 ENHRY, CDR2 SYGVKD. V gave up 6 bases and J gave up 3 bases, with 17 bases separating them. CDR3 size: 15 residues. The CDR3 DNA reads as TGTGCCATCAGGAACAAGGACAGTCCGAAAGAGACCCAGTACTTC. Translation gives CAIRNKDSPKETQYF.

The CDR3 DNA is TGTGCCAGCAGCTCAACAGGGTACTCTGGAAACACCATATATTTT. Protein: CASSSTGYSGNTIYF. The chain is built from TRBV5-6 and TRBJ1-3, with a tentative D call TRBD1 (6 bases). CDR3 length: 15 amino acids. Trimming left V 3 bases short and J 0 bases short, with 10 bases between. CDR1 and CDR2 from the germline V gene are SGHDT and YYEEEE. The entire variable domain, with the rest obtained from reference TRBV5-6 and TRBJ1-3, is as follows: DAGVTQSPTHLIKTRGQQVTLRCSPKSGHDTVSWYQQALGQGPQFIFQYYEEEERQRGNFPDRFSGHQFPNYSSELNVNALLLGDSALYLCASSSTGYSGNTIYFGEGSWLTVV.

The CDR3 loop is CASSLSPGNTEAFF. The CDR3, as DNA: TGTGCCAGCAGCTTAAGTCCAGGGAACACTGAAGCTTTCTTT. V and J are TRBV11-2 and TRBJ1-1; the D is unclear. Germline CDR1 reads SGHAT; CDR2 reads FQNNGV. The V and J ends lost 2 bases and 1 base respectively, with 8 bases between them. The CDR3 spans 14 residues.

This chain uses TRBV2 with TRBJ1-1, with TRBD1 matching 10 bases. This CDR3 spans 15 amino acids. The germline CDR1 and CDR2 sequences are SNHLY and FYNNEI. The V segment lost 6 bases and the J segment 1 base; nucleotides outside the gene matches: 5. CDR3 in DNA: TGTGCCAGCAGGGAGACAGGGGGCGAGAACACTGAAGCTTTCTTT. Its translation is CASRETGGENTEAFF.

The V call is TRBV19, the J call TRBJ2-7; D perhaps matches TRBD1 (6 bases). Trimming cost V 1 base and J 2 bases, with 9 bases left between them. The CDR3 totals 14 residues. Looked up from germline, CDR1 is LNHDA and CDR2 is SQIVND (reference sequence). The CDR3 DNA follows: TGTGCCAGTAGTATAGCCGAGGGGGCCTACGAGCAGTACTTC. Its translation: CASSIAEGAYEQYF.

The rearrangement joins TRBV28 to TRBJ1-3, with 7 positions matching TRBD1. The germline gives CDR1 MDHEN, CDR2 SYDVKM. This CDR3 is built from 14 residues. Trimming took 6 bases from V and 3 from J; bases not matched to a gene: 5. CDR3 region: CASSLGTDGNTIYF. CDR3 coding DNA: TGTGCCAGCAGCCTCGGGACAGATGGAAACACCATATATTTT.

Remarks on this clone: Other DNA sequences in the same sample also yield this CDR3. The chain joins TRBV7-2 to TRBJ2-5; 7 bases agree with TRBD1. J lost 2 bases, V lost 1 base, and 4 bases had no gene match. Germline lookup yields CDR1 SGHTA and CDR2 FQGNSA. CDR3 length equals 15 residues. The CDR3, as DNA: TGTGCCAGCAGCTTAGTCCGACAGGGACAAGAGACCCAGTACTTC. Amino acids: CASSLVRQGQETQYF.